Presented here are 26 T cell receptor beta chains from one specimen sequenced in a study of blood T cell repertoires in COVID-19. Clones were sequenced by immunoSEQ multiplex PCR, and TCRdb holds only the in-frame ones, with some missing. The data show 150,000 to 190,000 clones, around 83% seen once. The sample taken for sequencing was peripheral blood. The receptors derive from a woman in her fifties or sixties with COVID-19, enrolled during active disease.

On this clone itself: The sample contains more than one DNA sequence encoding this CDR3. The chain is built from TRBV19 and TRBJ2-1, with D perhaps matching TRBD2 (6 bases). Per germline, CDR1 LNHDA and CDR2 SQIVND (reference sequence). Trimming pared 2 bases from V and 0 bases from J, leaving 8 bases between. CDR3 length: 15 amino acids. The CDR3 loop is CASSIRGNSYNEQFF. The CDR3, as DNA: TGTGCCAGTAGTATACGGGGGAACTCCTACAATGAGCAGTTCTTC.

This clone was counted a few times. The gene calls are TRBV6-6 and TRBJ1-4; perhaps TRBD1 as D (6 bases). Trimming removed 2 bases from V and 6 bases from J, with 13 bases in between. This CDR3 has 15 amino acids. CDR1 is MNHNY, CDR2 SVGAGI, per germline (reference sequence). In nucleotides, the CDR3 is TGTGCCAGCAGTTACCTCGACAGGCCGGATGAAAAACTGTTTTTT. Translated, it gives CASSYLDRPDEKLFF.

The V call is TRBV9, the J call TRBJ2-1; 9 positions match TRBD2. The ends lost 0 bases at V and 8 bases at J; junction bases unmatched: 6. Germline V lookup: CDR1 SGDLS, CDR2 YYNGEE. The CDR3 has 15 amino acids. CDR3 sequence reads: CASSVGAGGGYEQFF. The CDR3 DNA is TGTGCCAGCAGCGTAGGAGCGGGAGGTGGGTATGAGCAGTTCTTC.

The chain has TRBV6-5 and TRBJ1-2; maybe TRBD1 (5 bases). Trimming pared 7 bases from V and 5 bases from J, leaving 20 bases between. Looked up from germline, CDR1 is MNHEY and CDR2 is SVGAGI. The CDR3 is 15 amino acids. The CDR3 coding sequence is TGTGCCAGCATCCCGCCCACGGGGGGAAATTATGGCTACACCTTC. This translates into CASIPPTGGNYGYTF.

V usage is TRBV5-1 and J usage is TRBJ2-2; D gene ambiguous. The CDR3 runs to 14 residues. V lost 5 bases and J 1 base, leaving 9 bases between the germline ends. Germline V gene sequence: CDR1 SGHRS, CDR2 YFSETQ. The CDR3 DNA sequence: TGCGCCAGCAGGAACAGAGTGAACACCGGGGAGCTGTTTTTT. Encoded protein: CASRNRVNTGELFF.

The genes are TRBV6-1 and TRBJ2-1; TRBD1 might be the D (6 bases). The CDR3 sequence is 15 residues long. CDR1 and CDR2 (germline): MNHNS, SASEGT. V was pared by 1 base and J by 3 bases, with 10 bases between. The CDR3 DNA sequence: TGTGCCAGCAGTGAAGGACAGGCCTTCTACAATGAGCAGTTCTTC. Encoded protein: CASSEGQAFYNEQFF.

This clone was counted a single time. The J gene is TRBJ2-1, the V gene TRBV7-8; D is perhaps TRBD2 (6 bases). V was shortened by 2 bases and J by 0 bases, with 11 bases between the two germline ends. Germline V CDR1 and CDR2: SGHVS, FQNEAQ. The CDR3 has 16 amino acids. The CDR3 reads CASSLRTIVSYNEQFF. CDR3 DNA: TGTGCCAGCAGCTTAAGGACTATTGTCTCCTACAATGAGCAGTTCTTC.

This clone occurred many times. Here the CDR3 reads CASSPQGAGETQYF. In DNA form, the CDR3 reads TGCGCCAGCAGCCCCCAGGGGGCGGGGGAGACCCAGTACTTC. The chain has TRBV5-1 and TRBJ2-5; TRBD1 matches 8 bases. The CDR3 is made up of 14 amino acids. The V gene end was trimmed by 4 bases and the J gene end by 5 bases; junction bases not matched to a gene: 7. The germline V gene encodes CDR1 SGHRS and CDR2 YFSETQ.

The CDR3 DNA sequence: TGTGCCAGCAGCTACCTACAGGGGTGGGGCACTGAAGCTTTCTTT. Its translation: CASSYLQGWGTEAFF. This chain connects TRBV5-8 to TRBJ1-1; TRBD1 matches 7 bases. V lost 3 bases, J lost 4 bases, and 9 bases stayed unmatched. The CDR3 is 15 amino acids. The germline V gene encodes CDR1 SGHTS and CDR2 YDEGEE.

As DNA, the CDR3 is TGTGCCAGCAGCCAAGTGCGGACAGTTAGCACAGATACGCAGTATTTT. Amino acids: CASSQVRTVSTDTQYF. The chain is built from TRBV14 and TRBJ2-3; the D gene is possibly TRBD1 (6 bases). Germline loops: CDR1 SGHDN, CDR2 FVKESK. This CDR3 spans 16 amino acids. Trimming stripped 1 base from V and 0 bases from J, with 11 bases between.

The V call is TRBV6-5, the J call TRBJ1-1; perhaps TRBD1 as D (6 bases). This CDR3 spans 11 amino acids. V lost 7 bases and J lost 4, with 7 bases in between. Germline-derived CDR1 and CDR2 are MNHEY and SVGAGI. The CDR3 spells CASTRGTEAFF. The CDR3 nucleotides read TGTGCCAGCACCAGGGGCACTGAAGCTTTCTTT.

The chain combines TRBV9 with TRBJ1-2; D possibly corresponds to TRBD1 (6 bases). This CDR3 comprises 14 residues. V was pared by 1 base and J by 6 bases, with 13 bases between. Germline V gene data show CDR1 as SGDLS and CDR2 as YYNGEE. The CDR3 loop is CASSVRAGAHGYTF. The CDR3 nucleotides are TGTGCCAGCAGCGTAAGGGCAGGGGCCCATGGCTACACCTTC.

This sequence joins TRBV6-5 and TRBJ1-3; TRBD1 matches 9 bases. In germline, CDR1 is MNHEY, CDR2 SVGAGI. The CDR3 runs 15 residues. Losses at the gene ends were 4 bases for V and 4 bases for J; bases not matched to a gene: 5. CDR3 loop: CASSSLGQGGNTIYF. The CDR3 DNA reads as TGTGCCAGCAGTTCCCTCGGACAGGGGGGAAACACCATATATTTT.

This chain joins TRBV11-2 and TRBJ1-5; 9 positions match TRBD1. Germline trimming cut 5 bases from V and 3 bases from J; bases unmatched to any gene: 5. Germline V gene data show CDR1 as SGHAT and CDR2 as FQNNGV. The CDR3 covers 15 residues. The CDR3 spells CASSNTGGFNQPQHF. CDR3 in DNA: TGTGCCAGCAGCAACACAGGGGGCTTCAATCAGCCCCAGCATTTT.

V gene TRBV5-8 combines with J gene TRBJ1-5; TRBD1 agrees at 8 bases. Trimming at V came to 2 bases and at J to 7 bases, leaving 11 bases not matched to a gene. The germline CDR1 and CDR2 sequences are SGHTS and YDEGEE. The CDR3 extends over 16 amino acids. CDR3: CASSFTPGGAGQPQHF. The CDR3 DNA follows: TGTGCCAGCAGCTTCACCCCAGGGGGCGCAGGACAGCCCCAGCATTTT. The full variable domain, with the rest looked up from reference TRBV5-8 and TRBJ1-5, is EAGVTQSPTHLIKTRGQQATLRCSPISGHTSVYWYQQALGLGLQFLLWYDEGEERNRGNFPPRFSGRQFPNYSSELNVNALELEDSALYLCASSFTPGGAGQPQHFGDGTRLSIL.

The chain joins TRBV9 to TRBJ1-4; TRBD1 aligns across 9 bases. There are 15 residues in the CDR3. The ends lost 4 bases at V and 8 bases at J; junction bases unmatched: 9. Germline V CDR1 and CDR2: SGDLS, YYNGEE. The CDR3 sequence: CASSPQGQGWEKLFF. CDR3 nucleotide sequence: TGTGCCAGCAGCCCCCAGGGACAGGGTTGGGAAAAACTGTTTTTT.

The chain recombines TRBV4-1 with TRBJ1-5; D is possibly TRBD1 (5 bases). V lost 1 base to trimming and J lost 4 bases, with 8 bases between them. This CDR3 is built from 14 residues. In germline, CDR1 is MGHRA, CDR2 YSYEKL. The CDR3 here is CASSQGAGNQPQHF. CDR3 sequence (DNA): TGCGCCAGCAGCCAAGGGGCAGGGAATCAGCCCCAGCATTTT.

The chain recombines TRBV11-2 with TRBJ2-2, with D perhaps matching TRBD2 (5 bases). The length of the CDR3 is 14 residues. Germline loops: CDR1 SGHAT, CDR2 FQNNGV. The germline V and J ends were trimmed by 5 bases and 6 bases, with 13 bases remaining between them. The CDR3 sequence: CASSPYREPGELFF. CDR3 coding DNA: TGTGCCAGCAGCCCGTACCGGGAACCCGGGGAGCTGTTTTTT.

This clone is a singleton in its sample. This chain connects TRBV18 to TRBJ1-3, with D maybe TRBD1 (5 bases). The CDR3 has 19 amino acids. Looked up from germline, CDR1 is KGHSH and CDR2 is LQKENI. Trimming left V 0 bases short and J 0 bases short, with 18 bases between. CDR3 region: CASSPPGLRGRSSGNTIYF. CDR3 coding DNA: TGTGCCAGCTCACCACCGGGGCTCCGTGGACGGAGCTCTGGAAACACCATATATTTT.

This chain joins TRBV11-1 and TRBJ2-5; TRBD1 might be the D (5 bases). With 6 bases removed from V and 3 bases from J, the gap between germline ends came to 11 bases. CDR1 SGHAT and CDR2 FQDESV come from the germline V gene (reference sequence). This CDR3 has 13 residues. CDR3 sequence reads: CASRPQVEETQYF. The CDR3 coding sequence is TGTGCCAGCAGACCACAGGTTGAAGAGACCCAGTACTTC.

This chain connects TRBV5-1 to TRBJ2-3, with 7 bases fitting TRBD2. CDR1 SGHRS and CDR2 YFSETQ come from the germline V gene. V lost 0 bases, J lost 0 bases, and 7 bases stayed unmatched. The CDR3 consists of 17 residues. For the CDR3, the DNA is TGCGCCAGCAGCTTGGTAAGCGGGACCGATAGCACAGATACGCAGTATTTT. This codes for CASSLVSGTDSTDTQYF.

V usage is TRBV6-6 and J usage is TRBJ2-7; 9 nucleotides match TRBD2. V lost 2 bases and J lost 4; bases outside the gene matches: 9. The CDR3 consists of 16 residues. Germline CDR1 MNHNY, CDR2 SVGAGI (reference sequence). The chain's CDR3 is CASSYGPGLAMYEQYV. The DNA for the CDR3 is TGTGCCAGCAGTTACGGACCCGGACTAGCGATGTACGAGCAGTACGTC.

Details on this clone: This same CDR3 is encoded by further DNA sequences in the sample. The V call is TRBV19, the J call TRBJ1-5; D call uncertain. The CDR3 has 14 amino acids. Per the germline V gene, CDR1 is LNHDA and CDR2 is SQIVND (reference sequence). The V and J ends lost 0 bases and 7 bases respectively, with 10 bases between them. The DNA of the CDR3 is TGTGCCAGTAGTATAGAACGGGGAACGCAGCCCCAGCATTTT. It encodes CASSIERGTQPQHF.

The V gene is TRBV5-6, the J gene TRBJ1-1, with D possibly TRBD1 on 6 matching bases. The CDR3 consists of 15 residues. V was cut by 6 bases and J by 1 base, with 16 bases left in between. Germline assignment: CDR1 SGHDT and CDR2 YYEEEE. The CDR3 is CASNPKGGENTEAFF. CDR3 nucleotide sequence: TGTGCCAGCAACCCGAAAGGGGGAGAGAACACTGAAGCTTTCTTT.

The gene calls are TRBV19 and TRBJ2-7; a possible D gene is TRBD2 (5 bases). V gave up 4 bases and J gave up 5 bases, with 12 bases separating them. There are 13 residues in the CDR3. Germline CDR1 reads LNHDA; CDR2 reads SQIVND (reference sequence). CDR3 protein: CASSRGLADEQYV. The CDR3 DNA is TGTGCCAGTAGTAGAGGCCTAGCAGACGAGCAGTACGTC.

This clone was observed once. This CDR3 is CASSFVGNEQYV. CDR3 bases: TGTGCCAGCAGCTTTGTGGGCAACGAGCAGTACGTC. This chain uses TRBV14 with TRBJ2-7; unclear D gene. Germline lookup yields CDR1 SGHDN and CDR2 FVKESK. V lost 5 bases to trimming and J lost 5 bases, with 10 bases between them. The CDR3 runs 12 residues.